The 23 T cell receptor beta chains below come from one sample, sequenced in a study of PD-1 blockade in classical Hodgkin lymphoma. Profiling relied on immunoSEQ multiplex PCR, and the TCRdb table lists in-frame clones only, not all of them. The sample lists more than 140,000 clones, approximately 80% occurring once. Patients all relapsed after autologous stem cell transplantation, and there was variation in brentuximab vedotin exposure. Source: peripheral blood mononuclear cells (PBMCs), taken before the second cycle of nivolumab. All receptors derive from a human donor with classical Hodgkin lymphoma.

As concerns this clone: At one boundary the junction diverges from the germline segment, which might be a read error. The rearrangement joins TRBV7-7 to TRBJ2-2; 9 bases agree with TRBD2. The CDR3 is made up of 18 amino acids. CDR1 and CDR2 (germline): SSHAT, FNYEAQ (reference sequence). The CDR3 coding sequence is TGTGCTAGCAGCTTAAGGGCGGGGGGGAACGGAGGCACCGGGGAGCTGTTTTTT. Encoded protein: CASSLRAGGNGGTGELFF.

In its sample, this clone was seen many times. The V and J genes are TRBV28 and TRBJ1-5, with D possibly being TRBD1 (6 bases). This CDR3 is built from 15 residues. Trimming stripped 4 bases from V and 5 bases from J, with 15 bases between. CDR1 and CDR2 from the germline V gene are MDHEN and SYDVKM. The CDR3, as DNA: TGTGCCAGCAGTTCACCCAGGGGAAGGGATCAGCCCCAGCATTTT. Translating it yields CASSSPRGRDQPQHF.

The chain recombines TRBV28 with TRBJ2-2; possible D gene TRBD2, 6 bases. Looked up from germline, CDR1 is MDHEN and CDR2 is SYDVKM. The CDR3 has 14 amino acids. The ends were cut back, 7 bases at V and 6 bases at J, with 15 bases in the middle. The chain's CDR3 is CASKHQLASGELFF. CDR3 DNA: TGTGCCAGCAAGCACCAACTAGCTTCCGGGGAGCTGTTTTTT.

V usage is TRBV30 and J usage is TRBJ2-3, with D possibly matching TRBD2 (6 bases). CDR1 is GTSNPN and CDR2 is SVGIG in the germline V gene (reference sequence). Trimming left V 1 base short and J 10 bases short, with 15 bases between. The CDR3 contains 13 residues. Here the CDR3 reads CAWSATGVSPQYF. CDR3 bases: TGTGCCTGGAGTGCAACGGGAGTAAGTCCGCAGTATTTT.

CDR3 DNA: TGTGCCAGCAGAAAGACAGGGAGGGAGCAGTTCTTC. Protein sequence: CASRKTGREQFF. The J gene is TRBJ2-1, the V gene TRBV6-6; TRBD1 is a possible D gene (7 bases). The V gene's germline CDR1 is MNHNY and CDR2 SVGAGI (reference sequence). This CDR3 contains 12 residues. V lost 6 bases to trimming and J lost 10 bases, with 13 bases between them.

This clone was recorded a few times. This chain connects TRBV25-1 to TRBJ2-7, with TRBD1 matching 12 bases. The CDR3 loop spans 17 amino acids. CDR1 and CDR2 from the germline V gene are MGHDK and SYGVNS. Trimming removed 7 bases from V and 1 base from J; junction bases left unmatched: 11. The CDR3 reads CASIPGGGQGASYEQYF. CDR3 in DNA: TGTGCCAGCATCCCAGGAGGGGGACAGGGGGCGTCCTACGAGCAGTACTTC.

The V gene is TRBV6-5, the J gene TRBJ2-7; no clear D gene. This CDR3 is built from 13 residues. The germline V gene has CDR1 MNHEY and CDR2 SVGAGI. V lost 6 bases and J 7 bases, leaving 16 bases between the germline ends. Here the CDR3 DNA reads TGTGCCAGCAGGACCGGATTTGGTGGGGAGCAGTACTTC. Translating it yields CASRTGFGGEQYF.

This clone occurred once. The J gene is TRBJ2-1, the V gene TRBV30, with D perhaps assigned TRBD1 or TRBD2 (5 bases each). V was clipped by 1 base and J by 2 bases, with 15 bases between them. Germline-derived CDR1 and CDR2 are GTSNPN and SVGIG (reference sequence). This CDR3 spans 16 amino acids. CDR3 sequence: CAWSAPIGAPYNEQFF. CDR3 DNA: TGTGCCTGGAGTGCACCGATCGGGGCACCCTACAATGAGCAGTTCTTC.

This rearrangement joins TRBV7-3 to TRBJ2-2; D is possibly TRBD1 (5 bases). The CDR3 is 15 amino acids. V lost 2 bases, J lost 5 bases, and 12 bases lay in between. The germline V gene has CDR1 SGHTA and CDR2 FQGTGA. CDR3 sequence: CASSLGVQGTGELFF. CDR3 DNA: TGTGCCAGCAGCTTAGGGGTTCAGGGAACCGGGGAGCTGTTTTTT.

The chain carries TRBV6-6 and TRBJ2-7; TRBD2 agrees at 8 bases. The CDR3 loop spans 13 amino acids. Losses at the gene ends were 6 bases for V and 5 bases for J; bases not matched to a gene: 6. From germline, CDR1 is MNHNY and CDR2 SVGAGI (reference sequence). The CDR3 DNA is TGTGCCAGCAGACCGGGAGGGATGAACGAGCAGTACTTC. Protein product: CASRPGGMNEQYF.

The chain employs TRBV4-1 and TRBJ1-1; D not resolved. CDR1 and CDR2 from the germline V gene are MGHRA and YSYEKL. This CDR3 comprises 14 residues. V was shortened by 8 bases and J by 1 base, with 14 bases between the two germline ends. CDR3 amino acids: CASAAPTRNTEAFF. Written as DNA, the CDR3 is TGCGCCAGCGCAGCACCTACGAGGAACACTGAAGCTTTCTTT.

CDR3 sequence reads: CASSPPGTRTDTQYF. CDR3 nucleotide sequence: TGTGCCAGCAGTCCCCCAGGGACTAGGACAGATACGCAGTATTTT. This chain uses TRBV27 with TRBJ2-3; 8 bases are shared with TRBD2. Germline trimming cut 5 bases from V and 3 bases from J; bases unmatched to any gene: 7. The CDR3 contains 15 residues. CDR1 and CDR2 (germline): MNHEY, SMNVEV (reference sequence).

The chain uses TRBV6-6 and TRBJ2-7; the match to TRBD2 covers 8 bases. CDR1 and CDR2 (germline): MNHNY, SVGAGI (reference sequence). This CDR3 region has 14 residues. With V trimmed by 5 bases and J by 0 bases, 3 bases remained unmatched. The CDR3: CASSISGSSYEQYF. The DNA of the CDR3 is TGTGCCAGCAGTATCAGCGGGAGCTCCTACGAGCAGTACTTC.

The chain is built from TRBV2 and TRBJ1-4, with D perhaps matching TRBD1 (5 bases). This CDR3 comprises 17 residues. V was shortened by 4 bases and J by 2 bases, with 17 bases between the two germline ends. Germline CDR1 reads SNHLY; CDR2 reads FYNNEI. The CDR3 protein is CASSVEAGRRTNEKLFF. CDR3 nucleotides: TGTGCCAGCAGTGTGGAGGCAGGGAGGAGGACTAATGAAAAACTGTTTTTT.

The chain has TRBV5-1 and TRBJ2-7, with 7 positions matching TRBD1. Germline CDR1 SGHRS, CDR2 YFSETQ. Trimming cost V 4 bases and J 4 bases; bases outside gene matches: 11. This CDR3 is built from 15 residues. The CDR3 is CASSVTDRVGYEQYF. The DNA of the CDR3 is TGCGCCAGCAGCGTGACCGACAGGGTAGGGTACGAGCAGTACTTC.

This chain joins TRBV28 and TRBJ1-2; 7 nucleotides agree with TRBD1. Germline V CDR1 and CDR2: MDHEN, SYDVKM. CDR3 length: 13 amino acids. J gave up 4 bases and V 5 bases, and 4 bases lay outside the gene matches. CDR3 nucleotides: TGTGCCAGCAGTGCGACAGGGCTCTATGGCTACACCTTC. It yields the protein CASSATGLYGYTF.

Only a few counts were recorded for this clone. The rearrangement uses TRBV6-6 and TRBJ1-2; no firm D call. CDR3 length equals 15 residues. Between the trimmed V and J ends, which lost 2 bases and 3 bases, there was a span of 13 bases. The germline V gene has CDR1 MNHNY and CDR2 SVGAGI (reference sequence). DNA for the CDR3: TGTGCCAGCAGTTACACCCGGCGGGCTGACTATGGCTACACCTTC. It yields the protein CASSYTRRADYGYTF.

V and J are TRBV2 and TRBJ2-1, with D possibly matching TRBD2 (5 bases). CDR3 size: 12 residues. CDR1 SNHLY and CDR2 FYNNEI come from the germline V gene. Trimming took off 8 bases at V and 7 bases at J, with 12 bases between the two ends. The CDR3 bases are TGTGCCAGCCGGGATCTCAAGAATGAGCAGTTCTTC. Translating it yields CASRDLKNEQFF.

This CDR3 reads CASSQRQGGETQYF. CDR3 nucleotide sequence: TGTGCCAGCAGCCAAAGACAGGGAGGAGAGACCCAGTACTTC. The gene calls are TRBV7-3 and TRBJ2-5; weak D call: TRBD1 (7 bases). This CDR3 spans 14 amino acids. Between the trimmed V and J ends, which lost 5 bases and 4 bases, there was a span of 14 bases. CDR1 and CDR2 (germline): SGHTA, FQGTGA.

This clone was counted only a few times. The V and J genes are TRBV28 and TRBJ1-4; D call uncertain. CDR1 is MDHEN and CDR2 is SYDVKM in the germline V gene. V was pared by 6 bases and J by 0 bases, with 14 bases between. The CDR3 contains 16 residues. DNA of the CDR3: TGTGCCAGCAGCTTACGGTCAGGCACAACTAATGAAAAACTGTTTTTT. Protein product: CASSLRSGTTNEKLFF.

This sequence joins TRBV11-3 and TRBJ2-3; 9 nucleotides align to TRBD1. This CDR3 region has 14 residues. Per germline, CDR1 SGHNT and CDR2 YENEEA. Losses at the gene ends were 5 bases for V and 6 bases for J; bases not matched to a gene: 6. CDR3 nucleotide sequence: TGTGCCAGCAGCCCCGGGACAGGGAAGGATACGCAGTATTTT. It translates to CASSPGTGKDTQYF.

The chain recombines TRBV7-9 with TRBJ1-1; 8 bases match TRBD1. V was pared by 5 bases and J by 1 base, with 6 bases of the junction left unmatched. Germline V gives CDR1 SEHNR, CDR2 FQNEAQ (reference sequence). The CDR3 extends over 15 amino acids. CDR3 region: CASSDTGGPNTEAFF. DNA of the CDR3: TGTGCCAGCAGCGATACAGGGGGGCCGAACACTGAAGCTTTCTTT. The whole variable domain, remainder taken from reference TRBV7-9 and TRBJ1-1, is DTGVSQNPRHKITKRGQNVTFRCDPISEHNRLYWYRQTLGQGPEFLTYFQNEAQLEKSRLLSDRFSAERPKGSFSTLEIQRTEQGDSAMYLCASSDTGGPNTEAFFGQGTRLTVV.

This chain uses TRBV9 with TRBJ2-3; D may be TRBD1 (6 bases). Germline V gene lookup returns CDR1 SGDLS and CDR2 YYNGEE. V was trimmed by 0 bases and J by 7 bases, leaving 12 bases between them. This CDR3 spans 14 amino acids. The chain's CDR3 is CASSVGGGGYTQYF. The CDR3 DNA reads TGTGCCAGCAGCGTAGGAGGGGGTGGATATACGCAGTATTTT.